This record looks at one TCR beta chain sequence and its context. Its antigen is unidentified. In the same sample, other DNA sequences code for this CDR3. Germline V lookup: CDR1 SGDLS, CDR2 YYNGEE. The ends lost 3 bases at V and 3 bases at J; junction bases unmatched: 5. This CDR3 comprises 16 residues. The sample belongs to a study of T cell therapy after organ transplantation. Some clones are missing from TCRdb's copy, which holds only in-frame ones; the method was immunoSEQ multiplex PCR. The sample yields approximately 52,000 clones, around 93% seen once. This chain uses TRBV9 with TRBJ2-3; 12 bases match TRBD2. This sequence was found in a human patient who had received a solid organ transplant and had CMV disease. This specimen was CD8+ T cells from blood, taken before autologous CMV-specific T cell therapy. The CDR3: CASSALAGGPTDTQYF. The CDR3 coding sequence is TGTGCCAGCAGCGCTCTAGCGGGGGGGCCGACAGATACGCAGTATTTT.